A single sample is the source of the 31 T cell receptor beta chains below, sequenced in a study of cytomegalovirus exposure and HLA in healthy donors. Vbeta (60) and Jbeta (13) primers were used in the PCR. Here immunoSEQ multiplex PCR was the method, and the copy in TCRdb shows in-frame clones only, minus some. The sample contains around 150,000 clones, more than 60% of which appear only once. The sequenced material came from PBMCs. These receptors were collected from a man aged 25 to 45 in good health and CMV-seropositive.

The chain links TRBV19 to TRBJ2-7; perhaps TRBD1 as D (5 bases). CDR1 and CDR2 from the germline V gene are LNHDA and SQIVND (reference sequence). The CDR3 totals 15 residues. Trimming removed 5 bases at V and 0 bases at J, with 14 bases between. In nucleotides, the CDR3 is TGTGCCAGTAGTCCCCCCCCAGGGATCTCCTACGAGCAGTACTTC. Its protein product is CASSPPPGISYEQYF.

Points on this clone: Distinct nucleotide sequences in the sample also encode this CDR3. The chain combines TRBV5-4 with TRBJ2-4, with a tentative D call TRBD1 (6 bases). Trimming took 4 bases from V and 0 from J, leaving 14 bases between them. The CDR3 consists of 16 residues. The germline gives CDR1 SGHNT, CDR2 YYREEE (reference sequence). The CDR3 DNA reads TGTGCCAGCAGCGATGCGGACAGTTTAGCCAAAAACATTCAGTACTTC. It specifies CASSDADSLAKNIQYF.

V usage is TRBV27 and J usage is TRBJ1-2; 12 nucleotides match TRBD1. CDR1 is MNHEY, CDR2 SMNVEV, per germline (reference sequence). The V segment lost 5 bases and the J segment 7 bases; nucleotides outside the gene matches: 11. The CDR3 spans 16 residues. CDR3 amino acids: CASSPIAGQGAGGYTF. CDR3 nucleotides: TGTGCCAGCAGTCCTATCGCGGGACAGGGGGCGGGTGGCTACACCTTC.

This chain links TRBV4-2 with TRBJ1-5, with 7 bases aligning to TRBD1. This CDR3 region has 16 residues. V was pared by 4 bases and J by 6 bases, with 12 bases of the junction left unmatched. Per germline, CDR1 LGHNA and CDR2 YNFKEQ. In DNA, the CDR3 is TGTGCCAGCAGCCTAGAGAGACAGGGTCGAGGTCAGCCCCAGCATTTT. Its translation is CASSLERQGRGQPQHF.

The chain has TRBV21-1 and TRBJ2-5; whether TRBD2, the table's D call, matches the DNA was not checked. TRBV21-1 counts as a pseudogene. This CDR3 comprises 14 residues. CDR3: CASSPRGGAETQYF. The CDR3 nucleotides are TGTGCCAGCAGCCCCCGAGGCGGGGCGGAGACCCAGTACTTC.

The chain combines TRBV27 with TRBJ2-7, with 8 bases lining up with TRBD2. V dropped 2 bases and J dropped 2; count of bases not matched to a gene: 11. The CDR3 loop spans 17 amino acids. The germline CDR1 and CDR2 sequences are MNHEY and SMNVEV (reference sequence). CDR3 DNA: TGTGCCAGCAGTTTAAAACGGACTAGCAGGGGCCCCTACGAGCAGTACTTC. Protein product: CASSLKRTSRGPYEQYF.

The sample holds one count of this clone. This chain joins TRBV21-1 and TRBJ1-3. TRBV21-1 is listed as a pseudogene. This CDR3 is built from 14 residues. The CDR3 is CASTVGGPGNTIYF. In nucleotides, the CDR3 is TGTGCCAGCACCGTAGGCGGGCCTGGAAACACCATATATTTT.

The chain combines TRBV5-1 with TRBJ2-1; TRBD2 agrees at 7 bases. Germline loops: CDR1 SGHRS, CDR2 YFSETQ. This CDR3 is built from 16 residues. The V segment lost 7 bases and the J segment 4 bases; nucleotides outside the gene matches: 14. CDR3 nucleotides: TGCGCCAGCCGTATGGAGGGTAGCGGGTTTTACAATGAGCAGTTCTTC. Translated, it gives CASRMEGSGFYNEQFF.

This clone has more than one count but fewer than ten. V is TRBV2 and J is TRBJ2-7; maybe TRBD1 (6 bases). V lost 5 bases to trimming and J lost 6 bases, with 17 bases between them. Germline V gene sequence: CDR1 SNHLY, CDR2 FYNNEI. The CDR3 spans 14 residues. CDR3 in DNA: TGTGCCAGCAGTTGGGACACCTTCCTCCCCGAGCAGTACTTC. Amino acids: CASSWDTFLPEQYF.

The V call is TRBV27, the J call TRBJ2-4; possibly TRBD2 for D (5 bases). CDR3 length: 13 residues. Looked up from germline, CDR1 is MNHEY and CDR2 is SMNVEV (reference sequence). V was cut by 9 bases and J by 1 base, with 10 bases left in between. CDR3 sequence reads: CASGLLAKNIQYF. In DNA form, the CDR3 reads TGTGCCAGTGGACTTCTCGCCAAAAACATTCAGTACTTC.

J is TRBJ1-1 and V is TRBV6-5, with a tentative D call TRBD1 (6 bases). Germline loops: CDR1 MNHEY, CDR2 SVGAGI. V was pared by 5 bases and J by 3 bases, with 16 bases between. This CDR3 contains 15 residues. CDR3 sequence (DNA): TGTGCCAGCAGTCCTACAACCCAGGGGTACACTGAAGCTTTCTTT. Its translation is CASSPTTQGYTEAFF.

CDR3 nucleotide sequence: TGTGCCAGCAGTGAGCGAAGAGCAACTAATGAAAAACTGTTTTTT. This gives the protein CASSERRATNEKLFF. The chain carries TRBV6-1 and TRBJ1-4; no firm D call. Trimming removed 3 bases at V and 0 bases at J, with 8 bases between. Germline CDR1 and CDR2: MNHNS and SASEGT. The length of the CDR3 is 15 residues.

The CDR3 coding sequence is TGTGCCAGCAACCGAGCGGGAGGGCCGTACGAGCAGTACTTC. Amino acids: CASNRAGGPYEQYF. This chain joins TRBV28 and TRBJ2-7; 10 nucleotides agree with TRBD2. This CDR3 region has 14 residues. J was trimmed by 4 bases and V by 7 bases; bases with no gene match: 7. Germline CDR1 reads MDHEN; CDR2 reads SYDVKM.

The table lists this clone with a count of one. The chain uses TRBV30 and TRBJ1-2, with D unclear. CDR1 GTSNPN and CDR2 SVGIG come from the germline V gene (reference sequence). This CDR3 comprises 11 residues. The V end was cut by 2 bases, the J end by 4 bases, with 5 bases between. The CDR3: CAWSPSYGYTF. As DNA, the CDR3 is TGTGCCTGGAGTCCCTCCTATGGCTACACCTTC.

This clone was seen a handful of times. V usage is TRBV18 and J usage is TRBJ2-1; TRBD2 matches at 9 bases. Trimming at V came to 1 base and at J to 3 bases, leaving 4 bases not matched to a gene. The CDR3 spans 16 residues. Looked up from germline, CDR1 is KGHSH and CDR2 is LQKENI. This CDR3 is CASSPLAGELYNEQFF. The CDR3 DNA reads as TGTGCCAGCTCACCACTAGCGGGAGAGCTCTACAATGAGCAGTTCTTC.

The V call is TRBV19, the J call TRBJ2-5; 7 bases are a match to TRBD2. The CDR3 contains 12 residues. Germline trimming cut 6 bases from V and 5 bases from J; bases unmatched to any gene: 3. The germline V gene has CDR1 LNHDA and CDR2 SQIVND (reference sequence). The CDR3 region is CASRGAGETQYF. The DNA for the CDR3 is TGTGCCAGTAGGGGAGCGGGGGAGACCCAGTACTTC.

V and J are TRBV30 and TRBJ2-1, with 8 bases aligning to TRBD2. V lost 1 base and J lost 7; bases outside the gene matches: 6. In germline, CDR1 is GTSNPN, CDR2 SVGIG (reference sequence). The CDR3 loop spans 14 amino acids. The CDR3 DNA follows: TGTGCCTGGAGTGGGGCGGGAGGTGAGAATGAGCAGTTCTTC. Translated: CAWSGAGGENEQFF.

The chain carries TRBV5-1 and TRBJ1-1, with D unresolved. Trimming pared 1 base from V and 3 bases from J, leaving 10 bases between. The CDR3 has 14 amino acids. In germline, CDR1 is SGHRS, CDR2 YFSETQ. The CDR3 here is CASSLWEVDTEAFF. For the CDR3, the DNA is TGCGCCAGCAGCTTGTGGGAGGTCGACACTGAAGCTTTCTTT.

The chain uses TRBV27 and TRBJ2-7; 8 bases agree with TRBD1. The CDR3 extends over 13 amino acids. CDR1 is MNHEY and CDR2 is SMNVEV in the germline V gene (reference sequence). After removal of 10 bases from V and 6 bases from J, the junction contained 11 bases not matched to a gene. CDR3 region: CATWGQAGSEQYF. Here the CDR3 DNA reads TGTGCCACGTGGGGACAGGCTGGGAGCGAGCAGTACTTC.

V gene TRBV4-1 combines with J gene TRBJ1-4; possible D gene TRBD1, 5 bases. The V gene lost 6 bases and the J gene lost 3 bases, with 14 bases spanning the gap. The V gene's germline CDR1 is MGHRA and CDR2 YSYEKL. This CDR3 contains 15 residues. The CDR3 sequence: CASSRRDSPNEKLFF. The CDR3 region has the DNA TGCGCCAGCAGTCGGCGCGACAGCCCTAATGAAAAACTGTTTTTT.

V gene TRBV7-9 combines with J gene TRBJ2-3; D call uncertain. The CDR3 spans 14 residues. Germline-derived CDR1 and CDR2 are SEHNR and FQNEAQ (reference sequence). The V gene lost 5 bases and the J gene lost 3 bases, with 12 bases spanning the gap. The CDR3 is CASSKSVATDTQYF. In DNA form, the CDR3 reads TGTGCCAGCAGCAAAAGTGTAGCAACAGATACGCAGTATTTT. Based on the CDR3 plus reference TRBV7-9 and TRBJ2-3, the full variable domain is DTGVSQNPRHKITKRGQNVTFRCDPISEHNRLYWYRQTLGQGPEFLTYFQNEAQLEKSRLLSDRFSAERPKGSFSTLEIQRTEQGDSAMYLCASSKSVATDTQYFGPGTRLTVL.

This chain joins TRBV28 and TRBJ2-5; D is uncertain. The CDR3 has 15 amino acids. Germline V gene data show CDR1 as MDHEN and CDR2 as SYDVKM. V was cut by 3 bases and J by 0 bases, with 11 bases left in between. The CDR3 here is CASSFARSDQETQYF. CDR3 sequence (DNA): TGTGCCAGCAGTTTCGCTCGTTCGGACCAAGAGACCCAGTACTTC.

The CDR3 loop reads CASSLQASGAWSGTGLAGTQYF. CDR3 bases: TGCGCCAGCAGCTTGCAGGCCTCGGGGGCCTGGAGTGGGACAGGCTTAGCGGGGACCCAGTACTTC. V and J are TRBV5-1 and TRBJ2-5; TRBD1 is a possible D gene (8 bases). Germline-derived CDR1 and CDR2 are SGHRS and YFSETQ. This CDR3 region has 22 residues. V lost 1 base, J lost 7 bases, and 38 bases lay in between.

The chain recombines TRBV9 with TRBJ1-2; possible D gene TRBD1, 5 bases. The CDR3 length is 15 residues. Germline V lookup: CDR1 SGDLS, CDR2 YYNGEE. V lost 6 bases to trimming and J lost 4 bases, with 19 bases between them. The CDR3 DNA reads TGTGCCAGCACCGGGGCGGGGGGGGGTGGCTATGGCTACACCTTC. It translates to CASTGAGGGGYGYTF.

Points on this clone: Other nucleotide sequences from this sample produce the same CDR3. The chain combines TRBV2 with TRBJ1-1; perhaps TRBD1 as D (5 bases). CDR1 and CDR2 (germline): SNHLY, FYNNEI. This CDR3 has 13 residues. V gave up 9 bases and J gave up 1 base, with 12 bases separating them. For the CDR3, the DNA is TGTGCCAGGGGGCAGGGTTGGAACACTGAAGCTTTCTTT. Protein sequence: CARGQGWNTEAFF.

This clone was detected only once. In DNA form, the CDR3 reads TGTGCCAGCAGCCAAGATTTCGCGGGAGCTTCCGGGGAGCTGTTTTTT. Amino acids: CASSQDFAGASGELFF. V and J are TRBV4-2 and TRBJ2-2, with 7 positions matching TRBD2. From germline, CDR1 is LGHNA and CDR2 YNFKEQ. V was clipped by 0 bases and J by 6 bases; unmatched bases: 7. This CDR3 comprises 16 residues.

The V and J genes are TRBV19 and TRBJ1-1; D is uncertain. Trimming left V 5 bases short and J 1 base short, with 8 bases between. This CDR3 region has 13 residues. Per germline, CDR1 LNHDA and CDR2 SQIVND (reference sequence). This CDR3 reads CASSFLSNTEAFF. CDR3 sequence (DNA): TGTGCCAGTAGTTTTCTGTCGAACACTGAAGCTTTCTTT.

This rearrangement joins TRBV11-2 to TRBJ2-7; TRBD1 agrees at 7 bases. The CDR3 loop spans 13 amino acids. CDR1 and CDR2 (germline): SGHAT, FQNNGV. Germline trimming cut 8 bases from V and 0 bases from J; bases unmatched to any gene: 4. CDR3: CASGDRVSYEQYF. The CDR3 DNA sequence: TGTGCCAGCGGTGACAGGGTCTCCTACGAGCAGTACTTC.

This sequence joins TRBV5-1 and TRBJ2-1; D possibly corresponds to TRBD2 (6 bases). The germline CDR1 and CDR2 sequences are SGHRS and YFSETQ. Trimming removed 0 bases at V and 0 bases at J, with 13 bases between. The CDR3 sequence is 17 residues long. The CDR3 loop reads CASSLATSVSSYNEQFF. CDR3 DNA sequence: TGCGCCAGCAGCTTGGCGACTAGTGTGAGCTCCTACAATGAGCAGTTCTTC. Full variable domain (missing parts from reference TRBV5-1 and TRBJ2-1): KAGVTQTPRYLIKTRGQQVTLSCSPISGHRSVSWYQQTPGQGLQFLFEYFSETQRNKGNFPGRFSGRQFSNSRSEMNVSTLELGDSALYLCASSLATSVSSYNEQFFGPGTRLTVL.

This clone was seen a few times. Other DNA sequences within the sample encode an identical CDR3. The J gene is TRBJ1-6, the V gene TRBV6-6; D gene unclear. This CDR3 contains 15 residues. Trimming cost V 7 bases and J 5 bases, with 15 bases left between them. In germline, CDR1 is MNHNY, CDR2 SVGAGI (reference sequence). CDR3 region: CASTDSGPDNSPLHF. In DNA, the CDR3 is TGTGCCAGCACCGACTCTGGTCCAGATAATTCACCCCTCCACTTT.

The V gene is TRBV5-1, the J gene TRBJ2-7; D remains ambiguous. The CDR3 covers 13 residues. Trimming shortened V by 0 bases and J by 3 bases, and 7 bases separated the two germline ends. CDR1 and CDR2 (germline): SGHRS, YFSETQ. CDR3 sequence (DNA): TGCGCCAGCAGCTTGGACAGAGTCTACGAGCAGTACTTC. This codes for CASSLDRVYEQYF.